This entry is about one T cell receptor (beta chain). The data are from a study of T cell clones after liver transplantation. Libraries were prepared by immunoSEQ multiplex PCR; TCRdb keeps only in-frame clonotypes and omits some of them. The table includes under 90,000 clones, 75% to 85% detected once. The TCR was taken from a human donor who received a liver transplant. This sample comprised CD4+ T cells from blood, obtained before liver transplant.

CDR3 amino acids: CASSFFRGSGTGELFF. CDR3 in DNA: TGTGCCAGCAGTTTTTTCAGGGGGTCCGGCACCGGGGAGCTGTTTTTT. V usage is TRBV27 and J usage is TRBJ2-2, with 7 nucleotides matching TRBD1. CDR3 length: 16 amino acids. The trim removed 3 bases at V and 4 bases at J, leaving 8 bases unmatched. Germline CDR1 and CDR2: MNHEY and SMNVEV (reference sequence).